What follows describes a single T cell receptor beta chain. The data derive from a study of T cell changes during pregnancy in multiple sclerosis. TCRdb keeps only in-frame clones here, not all; method: immunoSEQ multiplex PCR. The sample includes 30,000 to 50,000 clones, 92% seen only once; the top ten take around 0.78%. V lost 3 bases to trimming and J lost 3 bases; unmatched junction nucleotides: 3. The CDR3 loop spans 14 amino acids. Germline loops: CDR1 SGHTA, CDR2 FQGNSA. The receptor comes from a female donor with multiple sclerosis, enrolled in a pregnancy study. V usage is TRBV7-2 and J usage is TRBJ2-7; 9 bases fit TRBD2. This specimen consisted of CD4+ T cells from peripheral blood mononuclear cells, obtained in the third trimester of pregnancy. CDR3 nucleotides: TGTGCCAGCAGCTTTTCAGCGGGAGGCTACGAGCAGTACTTC. It specifies CASSFSAGGYEQYF.